This TCR beta chain was identified in a study of vaccination and CD4 T cells after COVID-19. This CDR3 has 9 amino acids. Between the trimmed V and J ends, which lost 7 bases and 4 bases, there was a span of 2 bases. Germline V gene sequence: CDR1 SGHTS, CDR2 YDEGEE. The treatment is: roughly 10-day PBMC culture with coronavirus spike peptide pools or control peptides (ViraFEST assay). Culture conditions combined 2 million to 2.5 million PBMCs per well with roughly 10 IU/ml IL-2 and about 10 ug/ml peptide pools. In regard to this clonotype: The target antigen is unknown.

Once obtained from cultured CD4+ T cells, the DNA was sequenced using the Oncomine TCR Beta short-read assay. The source of extracted genomic DNA was cultured CD4+ T cells. TCRdb analysed the PCR reads with MiXCR anew, one entry per CDR3 protein. Of approximately 18,000 distinct CDR3 sequences listed, roughly 51% are singletons. This clonotype originated in a human donor who had recovered from COVID-19. Sequenced input: CD4+ T cells from blood, cultured in vitro. The chain uses TRBV5-8 and TRBJ1-2; no clear D gene. The CDR3 reads CASPYGYTF. The CDR3 nucleotides are TGTGCCAGCCCCTATGGCTACACCTTC.